Given below is one TCR beta chain in context. Its target antigen remains unknown. No quality values exist for individual bases; no much larger clone is one base distant. In total, 630 or so healthy bone marrow donors made up the cohort. All cohort members were sampled while nominally healthy, although unrecorded immune exposures were likely present. The donor was CMV seronegative and belonged to the group of 352 seronegative cohort members. Each donor provided a peripheral blood sample, and peripheral blood mononuclear cells were used for TCR beta sequencing. Genomic DNA extraction from the blood cell samples was performed with the Qiagen DNeasy Blood Extraction Kit. Germline trimming amounts to 5 bases on V and 0 bases on J, with 5 as the count of junction bases outside the gene matches. The CDR3 runs 17 residues from the cysteine to the phenylalanine. The DNA shown is the 51-base CDR3, in frame from base 1. The germline V gene encodes CDR1 MDHEN and CDR2 SYDVKM.

This sample was included in a study of cytomegalovirus exposure and HLA in healthy donors (dated by TCRdb to about 2017). Turning to the overall study: An earlier analysis of several hundred of the donors reported approximately 300 Gb of sequence data and 100 million to 140 million unique TCR beta sequences from 150 million to 200 million T cells. In a later analysis, previously published TCR beta repertoires from about 670 donors were re-analyzed and high-resolution HLA genotyping was added so that TCR occurrence patterns could be studied. Because of strong linkage in the cohort, roughly five DR-DQ haplotypes were treated as single units for association and clustering. In the later analysis, no new phenotypic data were used to find candidate immune exposures; instead, reliance was placed on TCR beta sequences and their occurrence across donors. A later genetic analysis took genome-wide SNP genotypes for about 55% of the 666 donors and used that subset as a discovery cohort. Donor age, sex, ethnicity and CMV serostatus were collected together with the repertoire data. Along with the approximately 700-subject first cohort, a separate validation cohort of over 90 different subjects was used. An early release that covered fewer than 750 HLA-typed donors contained about 300 gigabases of sequencing data and around 85 million unique TCR sequences. The T cell repertoires of 550 to 850 subjects were profiled by immunosequencing and related to cytomegalovirus serostatus. The number of donors typed differed by locus, with roughly 629-640 for A, B, C, DRB1 and DQB1, roughly 550 for DQA1, 606 for DPA1, and 472 for DPB1. Among the roughly 400 genotyped donors, around 81% belonged to the genetic ancestry cluster associated with self-reported Caucasian donors. Among roughly 400 genotyped donors of the cohort, an average of about 240,000 unique TCR beta nucleotide sequences were sequenced per donor, about a sixth of them non-productive. Every discovery cohort repertoire had been produced on one sequencing platform. In an earlier analysis of roughly 540 of the donors, high-throughput TCR beta sequencing was used to judge whether each TCR beta V gene segment behaved as functional or pseudogenic. The study was designed to test whether signatures of past pathogen exposure could be identified by cataloging public T cell receptors. High-throughput TCR immunosequencing, statistical association of individual TCRs with disease status, and machine learning were combined to predict cytomegalovirus infection status. HLA typing covered class I and class II loci at four-digit resolution.

What the study reported, not specific to this receptor: When HLA alleles, especially DR and DQ, strongly co-occurred, attributing TCR associations to individual alleles was difficult. Because some donors lacked HLA typing at each locus, the association tests relied only on the typed subset. Because counts were too low, roughly 18 rarely observed V segments, including chromosome 9 orphons, were left out of the earlier analysis of a few hundred of the donors. According to a later analysis, TCR association rates differed among HLA loci, with DRB1 alleles showing the most associated TCRs and HLA-C alleles showing the fewest. Compared with equally common non-associated chains, HLA-associated TCR beta chains in a later analysis were more clonally expanded and had lower generation probabilities. The classifier was reported to diagnose cytomegalovirus status with high specificity and sensitivity in both the original and validation cohorts. Broadly in line with IMGT annotations, most TCR beta V segments showed up in productive rearrangements about 87% or about 30% of the time in an earlier analysis of about 500 of the donors. An association between a missense DCLRE1C variant and V-gene and J-gene trimming of TCR beta chains was found in a later genetic analysis and replicated in an independent cohort. CMV serostatus was the only immune exposure information available for the cohort. Linkage disequilibrium might explain the correlated functional status among segregating V segments, but an unknown experimental factor could not be ruled out. A later analysis associated about 17,000 TCR beta sequences with specific HLA alleles at a false discovery rate of 0.05. The 87-base-pair reads could not distinguish some IMGT-functional V segments, including TRBV6-2 and TRBV6-3, so those segments were excluded. The presence/absence analyses assumed that sequencing depth was roughly uniform across donors, and that assumption may not be true. In vitro tests confirmed that a few of the cytomegalovirus-associated TCR beta chains recognize cytomegalovirus antigens. A later analysis found that most CMV-associated TCR beta chains appeared HLA-restricted, with HLA associations seemingly driven largely by CMV exposure. A group of highly shared sequence variants was considered likely to be a technical artifact of the sequencing pipeline. According to the authors, the approach could potentially be generalized to other disease states and immunological phenotypes. The study listed 150 to 200 TCR beta chains as associated with cytomegalovirus. A further reported finding was that TCR beta sequences accurately predicted the HLA-A and HLA-B alleles for most subjects in the first cohort. This cohort had only TCR beta chains sequenced, and the lack of alpha or paired-chain data limited which features could be detected. While some public TCRs were present in many individuals, most TCR sequences turned up only very rarely across donors. According to a later genetic analysis, donors in an Asian-associated ancestry cluster had fewer N-insertions in productive TCRs than the roughly 670-donor mean. In a later analysis, several top co-occurrence clusters were reported to appear linked to parvovirus B19, influenza, CMV and Epstein-Barr virus.

Library preparation was by the immunoSEQ multiplex PCR assay. The multiplex PCR relied on a mix of 60 forward primers for TCR Vbeta segments and 13 reverse primers for TCR Jbeta segments. Amplification of the CDR3 region of rearranged TCR beta genes was performed with a multiplex PCR assay on genomic DNA. The amplified TCR beta libraries were sequenced on the Illumina HiSeq System as 87-base-pair reads. As for the original processing: A later analysis tallied about 77 million unique TCR beta chains across the 700 or so repertoires, and about 10 million of those chains were shared by two or more donors. To remove PCR and sequencing errors, raw reads were error-corrected and collapsed into unique sequences using a nearest-neighbor algorithm that merged closely related sequences. CDR3 sequences were aligned to IMGT reference sequences to assign V, D and J gene segments. For a sequence to be retained, a match of at least six nucleotides was required to both a V gene segment and a J gene segment. Rearrangements were called productive when the CDR3 lacked stop codons and stayed in frame with V and J; all others were non-productive. Following IMGT convention, CDR3 was defined as the stretch from the second conserved V-encoded cysteine to the conserved J-encoded phenylalanine. The earlier analysis of a few hundred of the donors excluded any sequence lacking an unambiguous match to a single V gene segment. In an earlier analysis of approximately 610 of the donors, V segments were called functional above 56.7% productive rearrangements and were called segregating when the between-donor standard deviation exceeded 5%. A statistical classification framework was developed to diagnose cytomegalovirus status using the catalog of TCR beta chain sequences. In a later analysis, V and J genes were assigned by comparing TCR nucleotide sequences against IMGT/GENE-DB human TR gene sequences. A later analysis assigned CDR3 sequences and most-parsimonious VDJ recombination scenarios with the TCRdist pipeline. In a later analysis, each TCR beta chain was defined by its CDR3 amino acid sequence together with its V-gene family, and reads without a unique V-gene family were excluded. In a later analysis, approximately 590 highly shared, low-generation-probability nucleotide sequences were removed to address suspected cross-contamination and a sequencing artifact. A later analysis calculated a clonal expansion index for each public chain from normalized within-repertoire ranks of inferred template counts. Generation probabilities in a later analysis came from a VDJ recombination model fitted to out-of-frame rearrangements, and those results were checked against IGoR. A later analysis scored TCR-TCR, TCR-HLA and TCR-CMV co-occurrence with hypergeometric tests, applying a repertoire-size bias correction to TCR pairs. False discovery rates were estimated in a later analysis by permuting HLA or CMV assignments 20 times. In a later analysis, co-occurring TCRs were grouped using DBSCAN, and TCRdist sequence similarity was added for clustering within HLA-allele-positive subsets. Co-occurrence clustering excluded repertoires with fewer than 30,000 or more than 120,000 public chains, plus five with anomalous nucleotide sharing. TCRdb retrieved this table from immuneACCESS and kept in-frame rearrangements only. Not all clones are present; in checked studies, unresolved V genes account for under half, and no reason is known for the remainder. From that table come the V and J calls and clone size; the DNA was used to work out D and trimming. This sample is represented by 200,000 or so clones; 75% to 80% of them were singletons. Clones ranked in the top ten supply around 2% of the sample.

Here the chain combines TRBV28 and TRBJ1-4, with 11 bases in between that match TRBD1. This receptor was identified in a man aged 18 to 30 in good health and CMV-seronegative. The material sequenced was PBMCs. The CDR3 protein is CASSAPGQGATNEKLFF. DNA sequence: TGTGCCAGCAGTGCACCGGGACAGGGGGCAACTAATGAAAAACTGTTTTTT.